This T cell receptor (beta chain) was identified in a study of blood T cell repertoires in COVID-19. Study background: Samples representing acute and convalescent COVID-19 were sourced from the United States, Italy and Spain. PBMCs, B-cell-depleted T cells, or T cells were the source of the cDNA or gDNA that made up the material.

This clone was seen a single time. The table came from immunoSEQ multiplex PCR; TCRdb's copy has only in-frame clones and leaves some out. The data show around 330,000 clones, approximately 89% seen once. V was pared by 2 bases and J by 8 bases, with 12 bases between. The CDR3 is made up of 13 amino acids. From germline, CDR1 is MNHNY and CDR2 SVGAGI (reference sequence). A Seattle source enrolled patients during active infection and followed them longitudinally. The specimen sequenced was peripheral blood. This TCR derives from a woman aged 25-40 years with COVID-19, enrolled during active disease. The rearrangement uses TRBV6-6 and TRBJ1-2; weak D call: TRBD1 (6 bases). This CDR3 is CASSYRDQGGYTF. DNA of the CDR3: TGTGCCAGCAGTTACCGGGACCAGGGGGGCTACACCTTC.